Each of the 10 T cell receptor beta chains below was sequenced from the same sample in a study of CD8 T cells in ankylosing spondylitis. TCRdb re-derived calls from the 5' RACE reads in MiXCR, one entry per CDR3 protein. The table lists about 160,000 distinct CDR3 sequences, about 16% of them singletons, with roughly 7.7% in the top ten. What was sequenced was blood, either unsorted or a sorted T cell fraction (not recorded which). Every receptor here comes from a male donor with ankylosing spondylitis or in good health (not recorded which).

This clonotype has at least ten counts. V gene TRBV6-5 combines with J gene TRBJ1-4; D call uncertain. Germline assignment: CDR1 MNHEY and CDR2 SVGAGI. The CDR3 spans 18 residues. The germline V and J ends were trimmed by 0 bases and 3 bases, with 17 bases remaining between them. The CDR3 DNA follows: TGTGCCAGCAGTTACTCGTGGGATCCCGGGCAGTCTAATGAAAAACTGTTTTTT. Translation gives CASSYSWDPGQSNEKLFF.

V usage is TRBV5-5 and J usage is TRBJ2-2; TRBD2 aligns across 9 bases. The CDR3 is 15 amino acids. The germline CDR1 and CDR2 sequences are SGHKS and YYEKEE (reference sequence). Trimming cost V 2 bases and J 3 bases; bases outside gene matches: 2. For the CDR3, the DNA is TGTGCCAGCAGCTTCCTAGCGGGGTACACCGGGGAGCTGTTTTTT. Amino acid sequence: CASSFLAGYTGELFF.

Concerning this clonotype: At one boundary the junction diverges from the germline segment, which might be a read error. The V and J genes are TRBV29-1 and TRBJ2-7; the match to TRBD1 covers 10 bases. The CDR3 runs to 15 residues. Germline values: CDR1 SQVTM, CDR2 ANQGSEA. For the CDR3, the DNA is TGCAGCGTCCCGGGACAGGGGTTTTCCTCCTACGCGCAGTACTTC. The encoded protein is CSVPGQGFSSYAQYF.

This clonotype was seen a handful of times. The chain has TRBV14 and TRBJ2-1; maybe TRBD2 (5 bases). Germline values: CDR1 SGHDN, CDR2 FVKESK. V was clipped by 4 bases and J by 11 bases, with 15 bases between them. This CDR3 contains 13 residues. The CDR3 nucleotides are TGTGCCAGCAGCCCCTCCGGGAATAGCCAGCAGTTCTTC. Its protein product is CASSPSGNSQQFF.

CDR3 nucleotides: TGCAGTGCTAGAGATCCCCTAGCGGGAGGCGAGCAGTACTTC. Protein product: CSARDPLAGGEQYF. V is TRBV20-1 and J is TRBJ2-7, with TRBD2 matching over 11 bases. Germline trimming cut 0 bases from V and 6 bases from J; bases unmatched to any gene: 4. Germline CDR1 is DFQATT and CDR2 is SNEGSKA (reference sequence). This CDR3 comprises 14 residues.

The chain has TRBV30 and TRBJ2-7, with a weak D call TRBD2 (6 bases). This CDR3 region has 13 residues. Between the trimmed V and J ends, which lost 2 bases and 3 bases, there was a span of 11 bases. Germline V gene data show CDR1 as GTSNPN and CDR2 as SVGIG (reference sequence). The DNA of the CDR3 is TGTGCCTGGAGTCGGGACTCAAACTACGAGCAGTACTTC. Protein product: CAWSRDSNYEQYF. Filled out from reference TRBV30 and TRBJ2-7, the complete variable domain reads SQTIHQWPATLVQPVGSPLSLECTVEGTSNPNLYWYRQAAGRGLQLLFYSVGIGQISSEVPQNLSASRPQDRQFILSSKKLLLSDSGFYLCAWSRDSNYEQYFGPGTRLTVT.

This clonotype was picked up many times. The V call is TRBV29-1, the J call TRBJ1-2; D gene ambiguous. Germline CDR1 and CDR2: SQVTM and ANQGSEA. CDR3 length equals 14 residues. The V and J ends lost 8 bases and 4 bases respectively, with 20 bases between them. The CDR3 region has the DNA TGCAGCTCTGCACCCCCCCGGGGTATCTATGGCTACACCTTC. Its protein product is CSSAPPRGIYGYTF.

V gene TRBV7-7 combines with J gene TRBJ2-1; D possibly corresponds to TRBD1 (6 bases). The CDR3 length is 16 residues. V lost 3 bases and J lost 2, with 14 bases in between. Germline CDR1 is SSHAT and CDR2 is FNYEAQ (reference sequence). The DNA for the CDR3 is TGTGCCAGCAGCTTGGGGGCGCCGGGGCCCTACAATGAGCAGTTCTTC. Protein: CASSLGAPGPYNEQFF.

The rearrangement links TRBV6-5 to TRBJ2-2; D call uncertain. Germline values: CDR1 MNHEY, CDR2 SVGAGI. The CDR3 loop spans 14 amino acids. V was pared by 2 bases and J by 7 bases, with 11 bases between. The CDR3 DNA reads TGTGCCAGCAGTTACGGTCTCGAGGACGGGGAGCTGTTTTTT. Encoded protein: CASSYGLEDGELFF.

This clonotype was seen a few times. The CDR3 DNA follows: TGCGCCAGCAGCTTGCGAGGGACAGCTAGCACAGATACGCAGTATTTT. This codes for CASSLRGTASTDTQYF. This chain joins TRBV5-1 and TRBJ2-3, with TRBD1 matching 7 bases. The germline V gene has CDR1 SGHRS and CDR2 YFSETQ. Losses at the gene ends were 1 base for V and 0 bases for J; bases not matched to a gene: 5. This CDR3 region has 16 residues.